What follows are 26 T cell receptor beta chains derived from one specimen sequenced in a study of T cell responses to AZD1222 COVID-19 vaccine. Assay used: immunoSEQ multiplex PCR; TCRdb lists only in-frame clones, some missing. The sample lists approximately 150,000 clones, around 90% occurring once. The specimen was peripheral blood, collected 28 days after the second AZD1222 dose. All receptors derive from an adult who received the AZD1222 COVID-19 vaccine.

The V gene is TRBV30, the J gene TRBJ1-3; D not certain. The CDR3 is 16 residues long. V was cut by 0 bases and J by 0 bases, with 12 bases left in between. CDR1 and CDR2 from the germline V gene are GTSNPN and SVGIG (reference sequence). The chain's CDR3 is CAWSVRPRRSGNTIYF. CDR3 in DNA: TGTGCCTGGAGTGTAAGACCCCGGCGCTCTGGAAACACCATATATTTT.

The chain couples TRBV7-2 to TRBJ2-1; 8 bases match TRBD2. The V segment lost 1 base and the J segment 8 bases; nucleotides outside the gene matches: 13. The germline V gene encodes CDR1 SGHTA and CDR2 FQGNSA. The CDR3 loop spans 17 amino acids. The CDR3: CASSLVGTRWGNDEQFF. For the CDR3, the DNA is TGTGCCAGCAGCTTAGTAGGGACTAGGTGGGGTAACGATGAGCAGTTCTTC.

The gene calls are TRBV18 and TRBJ1-2; no reliable D call. The CDR3 loop spans 13 amino acids. Trimming removed 6 bases from V and 8 bases from J, with 16 bases in between. Per the germline V gene, CDR1 is KGHSH and CDR2 is LQKENI. CDR3: CASSRGSDEGYTF. The CDR3 DNA reads as TGTGCCAGCTCCCGGGGTTCTGACGAGGGCTACACCTTC.

The V call is TRBV28, the J call TRBJ2-5; 8 bases agree with TRBD1. Germline values: CDR1 MDHEN, CDR2 SYDVKM. Losses at the gene ends were 6 bases for V and 2 bases for J; bases not matched to a gene: 8. The CDR3 contains 15 residues. CDR3 sequence: CASSPDRGGQETQYF. In DNA, the CDR3 is TGTGCCAGCAGCCCTGACAGGGGAGGACAAGAGACCCAGTACTTC.

This chain uses TRBV30 with TRBJ1-2; D perhaps matches TRBD1 (6 bases). With 0 bases removed from V and 7 bases from J, the gap between germline ends came to 15 bases. Germline loops: CDR1 GTSNPN, CDR2 SVGIG (reference sequence). The CDR3 spans 14 residues. Here the CDR3 reads CAWSVLNRVVGYTF. The CDR3, as DNA: TGTGCCTGGAGTGTTCTAAACAGGGTAGTTGGCTACACCTTC.

The chain recombines TRBV19 with TRBJ1-3; unclear D gene. V was cut by 6 bases and J by 3 bases, with 12 bases left in between. Germline CDR1 reads LNHDA; CDR2 reads SQIVND (reference sequence). The length of the CDR3 is 14 residues. The CDR3 protein is CASRFRAGGNTIYF. As DNA, the CDR3 is TGTGCCAGTAGGTTCCGGGCTGGTGGAAACACCATATATTTT.

This clone has only a few counts. The chain uses TRBV7-2 and TRBJ2-7; TRBD2 aligns across 8 bases. V trimming: 6 bases; J trimming: 0 bases; junction bases outside the gene matches: 4. CDR1 SGHTA and CDR2 FQGNSA come from the germline V gene. This CDR3 region has 14 residues. CDR3 sequence (DNA): TGTGCCAGCAGTCCTACTAGCGGCTCCTACGAGCAGTACGTC. Translating gives CASSPTSGSYEQYV.

The rearrangement joins TRBV10-3 to TRBJ1-1; D is undetermined. Germline CDR1 and CDR2: ENHRY and SYGVKD. Deletions cut 0 bases from V and 3 bases from J, with 2 bases between. The length of the CDR3 is 12 residues. The CDR3 reads CAISESHTEAFF. CDR3 bases: TGTGCCATCAGTGAGTCCCACACTGAAGCTTTCTTT.

This chain uses TRBV13 with TRBJ2-2, with TRBD2 identical over 9 bases. Per the germline V gene, CDR1 is PRHDT and CDR2 is FYEKMQ (reference sequence). The CDR3 spans 15 residues. Trimming took 5 bases from V and 6 from J; bases not matched to a gene: 7. The CDR3 DNA follows: TGTGCCAGCAGCCTAAACTTAGCGGGAGCCGGGGAGCTGTTTTTT. Its translation: CASSLNLAGAGELFF.

The chain links TRBV6-6 to TRBJ1-1, with D uncertain. This CDR3 is built from 11 residues. Germline lookup yields CDR1 MNHNY and CDR2 SVGAGI (reference sequence). V was trimmed by 6 bases and J by 10 bases, leaving 12 bases between them. CDR3 in DNA: TGTGCCAGCAGGAAGACGCTTGGAGCTTTCTTT. Translating it yields CASRKTLGAFF.

The V call is TRBV10-3, the J call TRBJ1-2; 9 bases fit TRBD1. There are 13 residues in the CDR3. J lost 8 bases, V lost 7 bases, and 8 bases had no gene match. Germline V gives CDR1 ENHRY, CDR2 SYGVKD. CDR3 sequence: CAIMVGQGSGYTF. The CDR3 DNA sequence: TGTGCCATCATGGTGGGACAGGGATCGGGCTACACCTTC.

V usage is TRBV2 and J usage is TRBJ1-2; the D gene is possibly TRBD1 (5 bases). Germline V lookup: CDR1 SNHLY, CDR2 FYNNEI. CDR3 length: 16 residues. Trimming left V 4 bases short and J 4 bases short, with 19 bases between. CDR3 DNA sequence: TGTGCCAGCAGTGCGATAGGGGCCCCCTCTTCCTATGGCTACACCTTC. It encodes CASSAIGAPSSYGYTF. Using reference TRBV2 and TRBJ1-2 for the parts outside the CDR3, the full variable domain is EPEVTQTPSHQVTQMGQEVILRCVPISNHLYFYWYRQILGQKVEFLVSFYNNEISEKSEIFDDQFSVERPDGSNFTLKIRSTKLEDSAMYFCASSAIGAPSSYGYTFGSGTRLTVV.

The rearrangement joins TRBV10-1 to TRBJ2-4; a weak D match, TRBD1 (5 bases). V lost 0 bases and J 1 base, leaving 19 bases between the germline ends. There are 19 residues in the CDR3. The germline V gene encodes CDR1 WNHNN and CDR2 SYGVQD (reference sequence). CDR3 bases: TGCGCCAGCAGTGAGTCGAAAATTTTGGGGCAGAACGCCAAAAACATTCAGTACTTC. Residues: CASSESKILGQNAKNIQYF.

This clone has more than one count but fewer than ten. J is TRBJ1-6 and V is TRBV25-1; possibly TRBD1 for D (6 bases). The V end was cut by 7 bases, the J end by 10 bases, with 17 bases between. The CDR3 is made up of 14 amino acids. Germline V lookup: CDR1 MGHDK, CDR2 SYGVNS. The CDR3 nucleotides read TGTGCCAGCATCGGGGGCGGATGGGGGTCACCCCTCCACTTT. Translating it yields CASIGGGWGSPLHF. The full variable domain, its missing parts supplied by reference TRBV25-1 and TRBJ1-6, is EADIYQTPRYLVIGTGKKITLECSQTMGHDKMYWYQQDPGMELHLIHYSYGVNSTEKGDLSSESTVSRIRTEHFPLTLESARPSHTSQYLCASIGGGWGSPLHFGNGTRLTVT.

The DNA of the CDR3 is TGTGCCAGCAGCTTCACGACAGGGACGGGAAACACCATATATTTT. It translates to CASSFTTGTGNTIYF. The chain is built from TRBV5-5 and TRBJ1-3; 7 bases line up with TRBD1. The junction had 6 bases not matched to a gene; V was cut back by 2 bases and J by 4 bases. CDR1 and CDR2 (germline): SGHKS, YYEKEE (reference sequence). The CDR3 is made up of 15 amino acids.

The CDR3 reads CASSQGLAGGYEQYV. The DNA for the CDR3 is TGCGCCAGCAGCCAAGGTCTTGCGGGAGGATACGAGCAGTACGTC. J is TRBJ2-7 and V is TRBV4-1; the match to TRBD2 covers 8 bases. Germline CDR1 is MGHRA and CDR2 is YSYEKL. J was trimmed by 4 bases and V by 1 base; bases with no gene match: 6. This CDR3 comprises 15 residues.

The chain combines TRBV20-1 with TRBJ1-1; D uncertain. Germline CDR1 is DFQATT and CDR2 is SNEGSKA (reference sequence). The CDR3 extends over 10 amino acids. The germline V and J ends were trimmed by 3 bases and 1 base, with 0 bases remaining between them. For the CDR3, the DNA is TGCAGTGCTAGGAACACTGAAGCTTTCTTT. This encodes CSARNTEAFF.

CDR3 protein: CAWSLDTFNQPQHF. CDR3 in DNA: TGTGCCTGGAGTTTGGACACATTCAATCAGCCCCAGCATTTT. The chain is built from TRBV30 and TRBJ1-5; tentatively, D is TRBD1 (5 bases). Germline V lookup: CDR1 GTSNPN, CDR2 SVGIG (reference sequence). The CDR3 runs to 14 residues. V lost 2 bases, J lost 3 bases, and 11 bases lay in between.

This chain uses TRBV5-4 with TRBJ1-1; no reliable D call. V was shortened by 7 bases and J by 5 bases, with 12 bases between the two germline ends. Germline V gene sequence: CDR1 SGHNT, CDR2 YYREEE (reference sequence). CDR3 length: 12 residues. The CDR3 reads CASGSGSTEAFF. The CDR3 DNA reads as TGTGCCAGCGGGTCAGGTTCAACTGAAGCTTTCTTT.

This clone was observed once. V usage is TRBV7-8 and J usage is TRBJ2-1; D is undetermined. The CDR3 has 14 amino acids. CDR1 is SGHVS, CDR2 FQNEAQ, per germline. Between the trimmed V and J ends, which lost 5 bases and 8 bases, there was a span of 16 bases. In nucleotides, the CDR3 is TGTGCCAGCAGCCACTGGGTACAGAATGATGAGCAGTTCTTC. This codes for CASSHWVQNDEQFF.

The rearrangement uses TRBV9 and TRBJ2-1, with D unresolved. Deletions cut 4 bases from V and 0 bases from J, with 17 bases between. This CDR3 spans 17 amino acids. Germline V gene data show CDR1 as SGDLS and CDR2 as YYNGEE. This chain's CDR3 is CASSPGPVDSSYNEQFF. The CDR3 coding sequence is TGTGCCAGCAGCCCAGGACCTGTGGATAGCTCCTACAATGAGCAGTTCTTC.

The chain's CDR3 is CASSPITTANTEAFF. The CDR3 nucleotides are TGTGCCAGCTCACCTATTACGACCGCGAACACTGAAGCTTTCTTT. The genes are TRBV18 and TRBJ1-1; D call uncertain. Germline CDR1 is KGHSH and CDR2 is LQKENI. The length of the CDR3 is 15 residues. Between the trimmed V and J ends, which lost 3 bases and 1 base, there was a span of 12 bases.

The V and J genes are TRBV7-9 and TRBJ1-1, with D possibly being TRBD1 (5 bases). The CDR3 contains 13 residues. V shed 6 bases and J shed 3 bases, with 11 bases lying between them. CDR1 is SEHNR, CDR2 FQNEAQ, per germline (reference sequence). The DNA for the CDR3 is TGTGCCAGCAGGCCCGGGACCGACACTGAAGCTTTCTTT. Protein product: CASRPGTDTEAFF.

The gene calls are TRBV3-1 (or the pseudogene TRBV3-2) and TRBJ1-5; D is ambiguous. Germline lookup yields CDR1 LGHDT and CDR2 YNNKEL (reference sequence). The CDR3 is made up of 14 amino acids. Trimming left V 1 base short and J 1 base short, with 5 bases between. The CDR3 here is CASSQGGSNQPQHF. The CDR3 region has the DNA TGTGCCAGCAGCCAAGGTGGCAGCAATCAGCCCCAGCATTTT.

The chain combines TRBV2 with TRBJ1-5, with TRBD1 identical over 11 bases. V shed 6 bases and J 7 bases; nucleotides not matched to a gene: 5. Per the germline V gene, CDR1 is SNHLY and CDR2 is FYNNEI. The CDR3 sequence is 14 residues long. CDR3 bases: TGTGCCAGCAGCGGGACAGGGGGGACCCAGCCCCAGCATTTT. Encoded protein: CASSGTGGTQPQHF.

This clone was seen a single time. The chain combines TRBV5-1 with TRBJ1-3; 11 nucleotides align to TRBD1. After removal of 3 bases from V and 0 bases from J, the junction contained 5 bases not matched to a gene. In germline, CDR1 is SGHRS, CDR2 YFSETQ. The CDR3 loop spans 17 amino acids. As DNA, the CDR3 is TGCGCCAGCAGCTATGGACAGGGGGCATCCTCTGGAAACACCATATATTTT. Its protein product is CASSYGQGASSGNTIYF.